The present entry profiles one TCR beta chain with its context. Its cognate antigen is unknown. Germline CDR1 and CDR2: LNHDA and SQIVND (reference sequence). CDR3 size: 15 residues. The ends were cut back, 1 base at V and 5 bases at J, with 13 bases in the middle. This record belongs to a study of T cells in Graves' hyperthyroidism and ophthalmopathy. Study-level results: Most expanded thyroid clonotypes above 0.001 recurred in blood.

From RNA transcripts, TCR beta CDR3 regions were amplified. HTBI primers were the set used in a first-round RT-PCR of the TCR CDR3. TCRdb itself ran the multiplex PCR reads through MiXCR, one entry per CDR3 protein. The profile covers 300,000 to 400,000 distinct CDR3 sequences, with approximately 17% appearing a single time and 40% taken by the ten largest. This sequence originates from a man between 18 and 29 years old with Graves' ophthalmopathy. The chain is built from TRBV19 and TRBJ2-3; the D call may be TRBD1 or TRBD2 (7 bases each). Sequences were obtained from blood. The chain's CDR3 is CASSIAGGGQDTQYF. The CDR3 DNA reads as TGTGCCAGTAGTATAGCAGGGGGGGGCCAAGATACGCAGTATTTT.